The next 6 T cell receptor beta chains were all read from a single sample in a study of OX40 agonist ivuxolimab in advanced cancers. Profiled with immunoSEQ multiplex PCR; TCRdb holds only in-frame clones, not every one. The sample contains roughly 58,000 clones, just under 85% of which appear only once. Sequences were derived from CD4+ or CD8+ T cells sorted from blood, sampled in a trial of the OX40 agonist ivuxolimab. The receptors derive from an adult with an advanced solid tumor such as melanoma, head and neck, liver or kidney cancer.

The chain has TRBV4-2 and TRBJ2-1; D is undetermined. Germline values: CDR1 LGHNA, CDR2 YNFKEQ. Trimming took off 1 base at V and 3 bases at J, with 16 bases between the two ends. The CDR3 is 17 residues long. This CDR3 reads CASSQVKIDLDYNEQFF. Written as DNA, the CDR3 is TGTGCCAGCAGCCAAGTAAAGATTGATTTGGACTACAATGAGCAGTTCTTC.

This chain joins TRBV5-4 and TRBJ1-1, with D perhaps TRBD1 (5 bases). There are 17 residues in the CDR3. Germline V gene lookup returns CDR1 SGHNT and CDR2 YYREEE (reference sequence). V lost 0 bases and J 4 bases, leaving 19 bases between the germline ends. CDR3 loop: CASSLVGTRYRATEAFF. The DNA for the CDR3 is TGTGCCAGCAGCTTGGTTGGGACGAGGTATCGGGCCACTGAAGCTTTCTTT.

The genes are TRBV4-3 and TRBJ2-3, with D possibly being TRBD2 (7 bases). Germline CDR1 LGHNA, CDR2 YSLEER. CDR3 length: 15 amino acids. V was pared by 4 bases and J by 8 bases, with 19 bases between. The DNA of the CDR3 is TGCGCCAGCAGCCGAAGGGGGGGGGCGGTCGGTACGCAGTATTTT. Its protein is CASSRRGGAVGTQYF.

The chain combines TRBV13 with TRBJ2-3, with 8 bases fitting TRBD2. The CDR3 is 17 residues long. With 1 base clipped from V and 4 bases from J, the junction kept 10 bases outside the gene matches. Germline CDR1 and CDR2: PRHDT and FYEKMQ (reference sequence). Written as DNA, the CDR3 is TGTGCCAGCAGCTTAGAATTTGCGGCTAGCGGGCCAGATACGCAGTATTTT. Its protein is CASSLEFAASGPDTQYF. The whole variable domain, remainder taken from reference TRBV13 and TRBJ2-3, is AAGVIQSPRHLIKEKRETATLKCYPIPRHDTVYWYQQGPGQDPQFLISFYEKMQSDKGSIPDRFSAQQFSDYHSELNMSSLELGDSALYFCASSLEFAASGPDTQYFGPGTRLTVL.

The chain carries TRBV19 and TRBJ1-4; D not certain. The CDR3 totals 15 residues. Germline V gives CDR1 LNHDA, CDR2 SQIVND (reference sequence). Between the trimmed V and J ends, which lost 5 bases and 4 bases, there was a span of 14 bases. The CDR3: CASSFMAVDNEKLFF. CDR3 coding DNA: TGTGCCAGTAGTTTCATGGCAGTCGATAATGAAAAACTGTTTTTT.

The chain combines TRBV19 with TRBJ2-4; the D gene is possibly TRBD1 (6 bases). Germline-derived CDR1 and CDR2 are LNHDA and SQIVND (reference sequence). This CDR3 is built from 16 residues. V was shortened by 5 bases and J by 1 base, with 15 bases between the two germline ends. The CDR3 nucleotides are TGTGCCAGTAGTTCGGACAGTCTTTTGGCCAAAAACATTCAGTACTTC. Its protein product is CASSSDSLLAKNIQYF.